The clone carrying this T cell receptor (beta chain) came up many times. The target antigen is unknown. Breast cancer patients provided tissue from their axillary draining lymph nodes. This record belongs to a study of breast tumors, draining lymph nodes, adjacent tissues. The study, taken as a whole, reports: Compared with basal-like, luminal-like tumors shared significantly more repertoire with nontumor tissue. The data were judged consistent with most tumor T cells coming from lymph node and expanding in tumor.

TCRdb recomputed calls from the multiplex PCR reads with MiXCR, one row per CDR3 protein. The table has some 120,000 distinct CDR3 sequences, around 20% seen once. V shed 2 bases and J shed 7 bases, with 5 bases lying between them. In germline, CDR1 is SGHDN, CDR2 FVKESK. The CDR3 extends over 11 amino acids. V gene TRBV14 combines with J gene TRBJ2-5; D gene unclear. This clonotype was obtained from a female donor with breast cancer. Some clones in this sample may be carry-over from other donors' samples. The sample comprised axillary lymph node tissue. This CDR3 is CASSQLWTQYF. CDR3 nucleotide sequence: TGTGCCAGCAGCCAATTATGGACCCAGTACTTC.